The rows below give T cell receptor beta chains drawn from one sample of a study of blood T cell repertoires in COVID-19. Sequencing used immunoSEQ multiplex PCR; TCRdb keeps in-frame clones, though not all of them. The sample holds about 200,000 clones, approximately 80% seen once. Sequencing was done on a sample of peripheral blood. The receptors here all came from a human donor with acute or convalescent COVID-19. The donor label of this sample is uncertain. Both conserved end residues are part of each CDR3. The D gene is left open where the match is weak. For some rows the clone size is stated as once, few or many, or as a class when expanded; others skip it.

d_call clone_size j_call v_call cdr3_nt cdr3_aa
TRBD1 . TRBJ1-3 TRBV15 TGTGCCACCAGCAGAGACAGGGGGTCTGGAAACACCATATATTTT CATSRDRGSGNTIYF
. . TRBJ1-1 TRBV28 TGTGCCAGCAGTTACTTCAGGAAAACTGAAGCTTTCTTT CASSYFRKTEAFF
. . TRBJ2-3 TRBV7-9 TGTGCCAGCAGTCAAACAGATACGCAGTATTTT CASSQTDTQYF
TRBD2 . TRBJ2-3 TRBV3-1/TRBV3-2 TGTGCCAGCAGCCAAGATTTACTAGCGGGAGGGGTGTCAGATACGCAGTATTTT CASSQDLLAGGVSDTQYF
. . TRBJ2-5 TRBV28 TGTGCCAGCAGCGCCTCCCAGGGGGGCCAAGAGACCCAGTACTTC CASSASQGGQETQYF
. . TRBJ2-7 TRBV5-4 TGTGCCAGCAGCTTACTAGGGTTCGAGCAGTACTTC CASSLLGFEQYF
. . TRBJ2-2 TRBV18 TGTGCCAGCTCACCCTTTACTCTCGGTGCGAACACCGGGGAGCTGTTTTTT CASSPFTLGANTGELFF
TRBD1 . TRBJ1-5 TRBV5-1 TGCGCCAGCAGCTTAACAGGGGCTTCCGATCAGCCCCAGCATTTT CASSLTGASDQPQHF
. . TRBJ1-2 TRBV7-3 TGTGCCAGCAGCTTAAGTGCAGGGAGGGAAGACTATGGCTACACCTTC CASSLSAGREDYGYTF
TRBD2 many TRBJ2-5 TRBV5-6 TGTGCCAGCAGCTTACGACTAGCTTGGGAGACCCAGTACTTC CASSLRLAWETQYF
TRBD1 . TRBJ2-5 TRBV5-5 TGTGCCAGCAGCGAACTTAACAGGGGCTTAGAGACCCAGTACTTC CASSELNRGLETQYF
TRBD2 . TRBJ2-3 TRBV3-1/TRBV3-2 TGTGCCAGCAGCCATAAGGGGGCTAGCGGGAGGGTCGCAGATACGCAGTATTTT CASSHKGASGRVADTQYF
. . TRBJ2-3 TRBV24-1 TGTGCCACCGCGGAGGGTCCCACAGATACGCAGTATTTT CATAEGPTDTQYF
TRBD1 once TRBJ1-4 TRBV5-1 TGCGCCAGCAGCTTGGCCGGGACAGGGGATGAAAAACTGTTTTTT CASSLAGTGDEKLFF
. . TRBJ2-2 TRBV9 TGTGCCAGCAGCGCCGGACTGGGGATTACCGGGGAGCTGTTTTTT CASSAGLGITGELFF
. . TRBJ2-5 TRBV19 TGTGCCAGTAGCCCAGGGGTTGCGGTAGCTCTGGAAGAGACCCAGTACTTC CASSPGVAVALEETQYF
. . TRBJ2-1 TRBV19 TGTGCCAGTAGCCCTCTAGGGGGGGGCAATGAGCAGTTCTTC CASSPLGGGNEQFF
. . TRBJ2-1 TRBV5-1 TGCGCCAGCAGCCCTGACAGCTCCTACAATGAGCAGTTCTTC CASSPDSSYNEQFF
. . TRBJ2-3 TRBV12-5 TGTGCTAGTGGCCTAACGGCGGGTTGGAGTACGCAGTATTTT CASGLTAGWSTQYF
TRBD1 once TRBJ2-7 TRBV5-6 TGTGCCAGCAGCTTTGGACAGGAATGGTCCTACGAGCAGTACTTC CASSFGQEWSYEQYF
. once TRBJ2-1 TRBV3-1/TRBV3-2 TGTGCCAGCAGCCAAGATACCCTCGGCGGGACCTCCTACAATGAGCAGTTCTTC CASSQDTLGGTSYNEQFF
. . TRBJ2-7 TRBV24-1 TGTGCCACCAGTGATCAGTCGACAGCCCCGTTCTACGAGCAGTACTTC CATSDQSTAPFYEQYF
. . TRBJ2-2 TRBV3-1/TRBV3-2 TGTGCCAGCAGCCAAGATCGGGGGACCATCGGGGAGCTGTTTTTT CASSQDRGTIGELFF
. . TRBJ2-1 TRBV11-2 TGTGCCAGCAGCTTATGGTTTAGCGGCAGCTCCTACAATGAGCAGTTCTTC CASSLWFSGSSYNEQFF
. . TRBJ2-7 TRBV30 TGTGCCTGGAGGGCCGAGGGCATCGCCTACGAGCAGTACTTC CAWRAEGIAYEQYF
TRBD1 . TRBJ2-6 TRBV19 TGTGCCAGTAGTATAGGCGGGACAGGGGCCCCCAGGGCCAACGTCCTGACTTTC CASSIGGTGAPRANVLTF
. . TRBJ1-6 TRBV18 TGTGCCAGCTCACCGATCACGGGAACAAATTCACCCCTCCACTTT CASSPITGTNSPLHF
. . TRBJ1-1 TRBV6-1 TGTGCCAGCAGTGAATCTGACACTGAAGCTTTCTTT CASSESDTEAFF
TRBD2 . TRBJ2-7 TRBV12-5 TGTGCTAGTGGTTTGGCGACTAGCGGGAGACCCTACGAGCAGTACTTC CASGLATSGRPYEQYF
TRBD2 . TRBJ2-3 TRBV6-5 TGTGCCAGCAGTTACTCACTAGCGGCAGATACGCAGTATTTT CASSYSLAADTQYF